This TCR beta chain is from a study of shared clonotypes between healthy human individuals. Study in general: The donors, a couple of women and three men, were aged 18 to 49.

Sequenced by immunoSEQ multiplex PCR; TCRdb stores in-frame clones only, minus some. The table shows some 2 million clones, with 90% to 95% occurring only once. The source is a man between 18 and 29 years old in good health. The specimen was naive CD4+ T cells sorted from blood. Sample subset: CD45RA+ positively selected.

DNA of the CDR3: TGTGCCAGCAGCCAAGATAACGGGGCCCAGGGGCTTGCAACTAATGAAAAACTGTTTTTT. Residues: CASSQDNGAQGLATNEKLFF. The V and J genes are TRBV4-2 and TRBJ1-4; weak D call: TRBD1 (6 bases). CDR3 length: 20 amino acids. Trimming stripped 0 bases from V and 0 bases from J, with 20 bases between. Per germline, CDR1 LGHNA and CDR2 YNFKEQ.